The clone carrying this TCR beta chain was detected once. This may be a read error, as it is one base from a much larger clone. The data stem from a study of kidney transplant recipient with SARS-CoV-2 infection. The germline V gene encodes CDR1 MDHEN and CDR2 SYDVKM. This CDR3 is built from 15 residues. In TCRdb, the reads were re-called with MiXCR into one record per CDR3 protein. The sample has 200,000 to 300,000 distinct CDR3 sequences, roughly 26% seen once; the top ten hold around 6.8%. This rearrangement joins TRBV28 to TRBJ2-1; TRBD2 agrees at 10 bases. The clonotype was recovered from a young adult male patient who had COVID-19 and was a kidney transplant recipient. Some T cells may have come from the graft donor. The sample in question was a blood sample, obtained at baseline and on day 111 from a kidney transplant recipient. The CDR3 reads CASSQLAGVGNGQFF. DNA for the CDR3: TGTGCCAGCAGTCAGCTAGCGGGAGTCGGGAATGGGCAGTTCTTC.